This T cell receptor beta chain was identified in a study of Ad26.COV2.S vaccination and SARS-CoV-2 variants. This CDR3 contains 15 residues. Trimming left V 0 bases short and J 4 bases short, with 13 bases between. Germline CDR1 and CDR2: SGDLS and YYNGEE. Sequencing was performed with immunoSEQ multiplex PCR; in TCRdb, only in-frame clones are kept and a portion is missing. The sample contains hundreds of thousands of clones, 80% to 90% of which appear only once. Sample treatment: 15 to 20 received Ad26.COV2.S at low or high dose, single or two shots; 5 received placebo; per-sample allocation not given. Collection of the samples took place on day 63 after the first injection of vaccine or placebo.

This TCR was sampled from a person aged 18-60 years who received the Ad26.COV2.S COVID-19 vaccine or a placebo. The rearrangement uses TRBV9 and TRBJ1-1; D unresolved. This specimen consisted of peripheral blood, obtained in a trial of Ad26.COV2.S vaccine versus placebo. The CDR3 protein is CASSVGDGGTTEAFF. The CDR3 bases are TGTGCCAGCAGCGTAGGCGACGGCGGTACCACTGAAGCTTTCTTT.